This T cell receptor (beta chain) derives from a study of shared clonotypes between healthy human individuals. The germline gives CDR1 SGHRS, CDR2 YFSETQ. The CDR3 has 12 residues. The V end was cut by 3 bases, the J end by 6 bases, with 10 bases between. Libraries were prepared by immunoSEQ multiplex PCR; TCRdb keeps only in-frame clonotypes and omits some of them. The sample has about 2.3 million clones; under 95% are singletons. As regards this clone: Antigen unknown.

Donors, healthy HIV-negative adults, lacked recent acute infections or vaccinations. Findings and limits, study-wide: As a rule, naive subsets had a larger estimated richness than memory subsets. There were few donors, and this limited the genetic and exposure-history diversity represented.

This receptor was identified in a man in his late teens or twenties in good health. Some clones in this sample may be carry-over from other donors' samples. The specimen was naive CD4+ T cells from PBMCs. Sample subset: CD45RA+ positively selected. The genes are TRBV5-1 and TRBJ2-7; D unresolved. As DNA, the CDR3 is TGCGCCAGCAGCTCGTCCCGGGTCGAGCAGTACTTC. The encoded protein is CASSSSRVEQYF.